These 31 T cell receptor beta chains share one sample of origin, sequenced in a study of T-cell reconstitution after alpha-beta-depleted transplantation in children. Unique molecular identifiers were incorporated into the prepared TCRbeta library. TCRdb reprocessed the PCR reads via MiXCR and lists one record per CDR3 protein. This table has some 600,000 distinct CDR3 sequences, approximately 15% appearing once. The sample in question was PBMCs from the stem cell graft donor, obtained from the stem cell graft. These TCRs come from a human donor who donated a stem cell graft to a child with acute myeloid leukemia.

This clonotype was seen more than once but under ten times. The chain's CDR3 is CASSQVSGTQPQHF. The CDR3 DNA reads TGTGCCAGCAGCCAAGTCTCGGGGACGCAGCCCCAGCATTTT. V usage is TRBV4-2 and J usage is TRBJ1-5, with D perhaps matching TRBD1 (5 bases). Germline loops: CDR1 LGHNA, CDR2 YNFKEQ. The CDR3 sequence is 14 residues long. V lost 1 base and J lost 7, with 11 bases in between.

There are many counts of this clonotype. The chain recombines TRBV5-5 with TRBJ1-5; 7 positions agree with TRBD1. The CDR3 runs 15 residues. V was pared by 4 bases and J by 1 base, with 5 bases of the junction left unmatched. Germline V CDR1 and CDR2: SGHKS, YYEKEE (reference sequence). The CDR3 DNA reads as TGTGCCAGCAGCGGAACAGGGGCGAGCAATCAGCCCCAGCATTTT. It is translated as CASSGTGASNQPQHF. Together with reference TRBV5-5 and TRBJ1-5, the CDR3 gives the full variable domain: DAGVTQSPTHLIKTRGQQVTLRCSPISGHKSVSWYQQVLGQGPQFIFQYYEKEERGRGNFPDRFSARQFPNYSSELNVNALLLGDSALYLCASSGTGASNQPQHFGDGTRLSIL.

This clonotype was observed a few times. The chain couples TRBV4-1 to TRBJ2-1, with D hard to call. Germline CDR1 reads MGHRA; CDR2 reads YSYEKL. CDR3 length: 17 amino acids. The ends were cut back, 2 bases at V and 0 bases at J, with 14 bases in the middle. CDR3 bases: TGCGCCAGCAGCCAATTGGCGAACGGCGGCTCCTACAATGAGCAGTTCTTC. Translation gives CASSQLANGGSYNEQFF.

As for this clonotype: A read error may be the cause here, since a much bigger clone is one base away. This chain joins TRBV20-1 and TRBJ2-3; 10 bases align to TRBD2. With 3 bases clipped from V and 2 bases from J, the junction kept 5 bases outside the gene matches. Germline CDR1 is DFQATT and CDR2 is SNEGSKA (reference sequence). CDR3 length equals 15 residues. The CDR3 region has the DNA TGCAGTGCTAGCCTAGCGGGGGTTTTCACAGATACGCAGTATTTT. Translation gives CSASLAGVFTDTQYF.

The chain carries TRBV11-1 and TRBJ1-1; D not certain. V lost 2 bases and J 1 base, leaving 11 bases between the germline ends. CDR1 SGHAT and CDR2 FQDESV come from the germline V gene (reference sequence). The CDR3 sequence is 15 residues long. The CDR3 DNA is TGTGCCAGCAGCTTAAGTCGGTCTGGGAACACTGAAGCTTTCTTT. As protein: CASSLSRSGNTEAFF.

The chain recombines TRBV29-1 with TRBJ2-2; the match to TRBD1 covers 12 bases. In germline, CDR1 is SQVTM, CDR2 ANQGSEA. This CDR3 spans 13 amino acids. V dropped 5 bases and J dropped 6; count of bases not matched to a gene: 1. The CDR3 DNA reads TGCAGCGTTTGGGACAGGGGGCCCGGGGAGCTGTTTTTT. This gives the protein CSVWDRGPGELFF.

This rearrangement joins TRBV10-3 to TRBJ1-6, with TRBD1 matching 10 bases. This CDR3 is built from 13 residues. V lost 10 bases to trimming and J lost 12 bases; unmatched junction nucleotides: 9. Germline CDR1 is ENHRY and CDR2 is SYGVKD. The DNA for the CDR3 is TGTGCCAGCTCCGGGACAGGGGAGCTACCCCTCCACTTT. This encodes CASSGTGELPLHF.

The chain combines TRBV5-1 with TRBJ2-3; D perhaps matches TRBD1 (5 bases). This CDR3 has 17 amino acids. Trimming removed 2 bases from V and 0 bases from J, with 16 bases in between. From germline, CDR1 is SGHRS and CDR2 YFSETQ. The CDR3 DNA sequence: TGCGCCAGCAGCTTTGGGGCAGGGCTCACTAGCACAGATACGCAGTATTTT. Encoded protein: CASSFGAGLTSTDTQYF.

There are many counts of this clonotype. The V gene is TRBV29-1, the J gene TRBJ1-1, with 8 bases that match TRBD1. This CDR3 contains 12 residues. From germline, CDR1 is SQVTM and CDR2 ANQGSEA. V gave up 8 bases and J gave up 7 bases; unmatched junction bases: 9. The CDR3 spells CSSPGTGNEAFF. In nucleotides, the CDR3 is TGCAGCAGCCCCGGGACAGGTAATGAAGCTTTCTTT.

This clonotype was observed at least ten times. The chain has TRBV6-1 and TRBJ2-2; the D call may be TRBD1 or TRBD2 (5 bases each). The CDR3 totals 15 residues. Germline-derived CDR1 and CDR2 are MNHNS and SASEGT. With 5 bases removed from V and 2 bases from J, the gap between germline ends came to 12 bases. The CDR3 sequence: CASSKAGTNTGELFF. The CDR3 nucleotides are TGTGCCAGCAGTAAGGCAGGGACCAACACCGGGGAGCTGTTTTTT.

The DNA for the CDR3 is TGTGCCAGCAGCTTAGATCGGGTAGGGGGCGGGAATGAGCAGTTCTTC. Its protein product is CASSLDRVGGGNEQFF. The chain uses TRBV11-2 and TRBJ2-1, with 7 positions matching TRBD1. V shed 0 bases, J shed 7 bases, and the junction held 9 bases outside the gene matches. CDR1 is SGHAT, CDR2 FQNNGV, per germline. The CDR3 covers 16 residues.

This clonotype was counted many times. This sequence joins TRBV12-3 or TRBV12-4 and TRBJ1-1; a possible D gene is TRBD1 (5 bases). Trimming cost V 6 bases and J 2 bases, with 10 bases left between them. The CDR3 contains 13 residues. The CDR3 reads CASSLTVNTEAFF. As DNA, the CDR3 is TGTGCCAGCAGCTTGACAGTCAACACTGAAGCTTTCTTT.

With regard to this clonotype: Being one base from a much bigger clone, this may be a read error. This chain uses TRBV20-1 with TRBJ1-5; maybe TRBD1 (5 bases). Trimming removed 3 bases at V and 3 bases at J, with 15 bases between. The CDR3 contains 15 residues. Germline V gene data show CDR1 as DFQATT and CDR2 as SNEGSKA (reference sequence). The CDR3 is CSASVFHRINQPQHF. CDR3 coding DNA: TGCAGTGCTAGCGTTTTTCACAGGATCAATCAGCCCCAGCATTTT.

This clonotype was counted at least ten times. This sequence joins TRBV7-6 and TRBJ2-1, with TRBD1 matching 8 bases. The trim removed 1 base at V and 4 bases at J, leaving 12 bases unmatched. CDR1 and CDR2 from the germline V gene are SGHVS and FNYEAQ. The CDR3 covers 18 residues. The CDR3 is CASSLVVRAGGAYNEQFF. The CDR3 nucleotides read TGTGCCAGCAGCTTAGTAGTTAGGGCAGGGGGCGCATACAATGAGCAGTTCTTC. The full variable domain, with the rest looked up from reference TRBV7-6 and TRBJ2-1, is GAGVSQSPRYKVTKRGQDVALRCDPISGHVSLYWYRQALGQGPEFLTYFNYEAQQDKSGLPNDRFSAERPEGSISTLTIQRTEQRDSAMYRCASSLVVRAGGAYNEQFFGPGTRLTVL.

This clonotype was counted ten times or more. V is TRBV15 and J is TRBJ2-3, with 7 bases lining up with TRBD2. Losses at the gene ends were 4 bases for V and 6 bases for J; bases not matched to a gene: 7. The V gene's germline CDR1 is LNHNV and CDR2 YYDKDF (reference sequence). The CDR3 is 14 residues long. The CDR3, as DNA: TGTGCCACCAGCACGGAAGCCGGGAGGGATACGCAGTATTTT. Translated, it gives CATSTEAGRDTQYF.

This clonotype showed up many times. The chain uses TRBV27 and TRBJ2-1, with 9 bases fitting TRBD1. CDR3 size: 16 residues. Germline V lookup: CDR1 MNHEY, CDR2 SMNVEV (reference sequence). With 6 bases clipped from V and 2 bases from J, the junction kept 8 bases outside the gene matches. The CDR3 sequence: CASSLTGGLTYNEQFF. The CDR3 region has the DNA TGTGCCAGCAGCCTTACAGGGGGCCTGACCTACAATGAGCAGTTCTTC.

The chain couples TRBV12-5 to TRBJ2-7, with TRBD1 matching over 9 bases. Trimming took 4 bases from V and 4 from J; bases not matched to a gene: 5. CDR3 length equals 14 residues. The germline gives CDR1 LGHNT, CDR2 FRNRAP. The CDR3 sequence is CASGWGQGVYEQYF. CDR3 coding DNA: TGTGCTAGTGGTTGGGGACAGGGTGTTTACGAGCAGTACTTC.

This clonotype was picked up many times. The J gene is TRBJ1-2, the V gene TRBV20-1; a possible D gene is TRBD1 (5 bases). With 2 bases removed from V and 4 bases from J, the gap between germline ends came to 14 bases. This CDR3 spans 14 amino acids. CDR1 DFQATT and CDR2 SNEGSKA come from the germline V gene (reference sequence). The CDR3 sequence: CSARLRDSGYGYTF. Written as DNA, the CDR3 is TGCAGTGCTAGACTCAGGGATAGCGGCTATGGCTACACCTTC.

The chain has TRBV7-3 and TRBJ2-3, with D possibly TRBD2 on 6 matching bases. Trimming took 2 bases from V and 4 from J, leaving 10 bases between them. Germline CDR1 and CDR2: SGHTA and FQGTGA. The CDR3 is made up of 14 amino acids. The CDR3, as DNA: TGTGCCAGCAGCTTAGCGGGGCTCCCAGATACGCAGTATTTT. As protein: CASSLAGLPDTQYF.

There are many counts of this clonotype. The chain joins TRBV20-1 to TRBJ2-5, with D unresolved. The V end was cut by 4 bases, the J end by 7 bases, with 13 bases between. The CDR3 is made up of 12 amino acids. Germline values: CDR1 DFQATT, CDR2 SNEGSKA (reference sequence). In nucleotides, the CDR3 is TGCAGTGCTATTGGACCGAGATCGACCCAGTACTTC. This encodes CSAIGPRSTQYF.

Only a few counts were recorded for this clonotype. The V gene is TRBV7-9, the J gene TRBJ2-1; D may be TRBD2 (5 bases). The V and J ends lost 5 bases and 6 bases respectively, with 14 bases between them. The CDR3 is 14 residues long. In germline, CDR1 is SEHNR, CDR2 FQNEAQ (reference sequence). This CDR3 is CASSQDDEGNEQFF. The DNA for the CDR3 is TGTGCCAGCAGCCAGGACGACGAGGGCAATGAGCAGTTCTTC. Supplemented by reference TRBV7-9 and TRBJ2-1, the full variable domain reads DTGVSQNPRHKITKRGQNVTFRCDPISEHNRLYWYRQTLGQGPEFLTYFQNEAQLEKSRLLSDRFSAERPKGSFSTLEIQRTEQGDSAMYLCASSQDDEGNEQFFGPGTRLTVL.

This clonotype was seen repeatedly, ten times or more. The chain recombines TRBV5-1 with TRBJ2-7; TRBD1 is a possible D gene (6 bases). CDR1 and CDR2 from the germline V gene are SGHRS and YFSETQ. The CDR3 contains 14 residues. V lost 1 base, J lost 5 bases, and 13 bases lay in between. CDR3: CASSLRPGDHEQYF. The CDR3 region has the DNA TGCGCCAGCAGCTTGAGGCCAGGGGACCACGAGCAGTACTTC.

There are many counts of this clonotype. This chain's CDR3 is CSVHTVALGNTIYF. The CDR3 DNA reads as TGCAGCGTCCATACAGTGGCGTTGGGAAACACCATATATTTT. V is TRBV29-1 and J is TRBJ1-3; D ambiguous. V was clipped by 6 bases and J by 4 bases, with 16 bases between them. Germline V gene data show CDR1 as SQVTM and CDR2 as ANQGSEA. The CDR3 is made up of 14 amino acids.

The sample holds many counts of this clonotype. The chain recombines TRBV13 with TRBJ1-1; no clear D gene. V lost 1 base, J lost 4 bases, and 4 bases lay in between. The CDR3 totals 12 residues. Per the germline V gene, CDR1 is PRHDT and CDR2 is FYEKMQ (reference sequence). The chain's CDR3 is CASSLDPTEAFF. In nucleotides, the CDR3 is TGTGCCAGCAGCTTAGACCCCACTGAAGCTTTCTTT.

This clonotype appeared many times. V usage is TRBV20-1 and J usage is TRBJ2-3; TRBD2 matches at 9 bases. The CDR3 extends over 14 amino acids. J lost 2 bases, V lost 5 bases, and 5 bases had no gene match. Germline CDR1 DFQATT, CDR2 SNEGSKA (reference sequence). CDR3 amino acids: CSAPGLAYTDTQYF. CDR3 in DNA: TGCAGTGCTCCGGGACTAGCTTACACAGATACGCAGTATTTT.

The V gene is TRBV14, the J gene TRBJ2-3; no firm D call. In germline, CDR1 is SGHDN, CDR2 FVKESK. The CDR3 consists of 12 residues. The V end lost 7 bases, the J end lost 4 bases, and 9 bases lay between the germline ends. The CDR3 spells CASKANADTQYF. CDR3 nucleotides: TGTGCCAGCAAGGCTAACGCAGATACGCAGTATTTT. Full variable domain (missing parts from reference TRBV14 and TRBJ2-3): EAGVTQFPSHSVIEKGQTVTLRCDPISGHDNLYWYRRVMGKEIKFLLHFVKESKQDESGMPNNRFLAERTGGTYSTLKVQPAELEDSGVYFCASKANADTQYFGPGTRLTVL.

This clonotype was picked up a small number of times. The chain carries TRBV10-3 and TRBJ2-1, with 10 bases matching TRBD1. CDR3 length equals 15 residues. Germline V gives CDR1 ENHRY, CDR2 SYGVKD. V was clipped by 4 bases and J by 7 bases; unmatched bases: 7. This CDR3 is CAISGSGTGENEQFF. CDR3 nucleotide sequence: TGTGCCATCAGTGGTTCCGGGACAGGGGAGAATGAGCAGTTCTTC.

Many counts were recorded for this clonotype. The chain is built from TRBV27 and TRBJ2-2; D not resolved. The V gene lost 3 bases and the J gene lost 4 bases, with 12 bases spanning the gap. The CDR3 covers 15 residues. Per the germline V gene, CDR1 is MNHEY and CDR2 is SMNVEV (reference sequence). In nucleotides, the CDR3 is TGTGCCAGCAGTTTCCTTCCACGTTTCACCGGGGAGCTGTTTTTT. Its protein product is CASSFLPRFTGELFF.

This clonotype was seen a few times. This chain connects TRBV5-1 to TRBJ2-7; D unresolved. The CDR3 sequence is 14 residues long. The germline V and J ends were trimmed by 1 base and 0 bases, with 8 bases remaining between them. Germline V gene lookup returns CDR1 SGHRS and CDR2 YFSETQ. CDR3 sequence: CASSLYEVSYEQYF. DNA of the CDR3: TGCGCCAGCAGCTTGTACGAGGTCTCCTACGAGCAGTACTTC. The full variable domain, its missing parts supplied by reference TRBV5-1 and TRBJ2-7, is KAGVTQTPRYLIKTRGQQVTLSCSPISGHRSVSWYQQTPGQGLQFLFEYFSETQRNKGNFPGRFSGRQFSNSRSEMNVSTLELGDSALYLCASSLYEVSYEQYFGPGTRLTVT.

The V call is TRBV5-1, the J call TRBJ1-1, with D perhaps matching TRBD1 (5 bases). The length of the CDR3 is 15 residues. Between the trimmed V and J ends, which lost 4 bases and 1 base, there was a span of 14 bases. Per germline, CDR1 SGHRS and CDR2 YFSETQ. The CDR3 sequence is CASSGVRRENTEAFF. CDR3 bases: TGCGCCAGCAGCGGGGTGCGCAGGGAGAACACTGAAGCTTTCTTT.

This clonotype was observed many times. The CDR3 spells CASSYGRRRAYNEQFF. CDR3 nucleotide sequence: TGTGCCAGCAGTTACGGTCGGAGAAGGGCCTACAATGAGCAGTTCTTC. The V gene is TRBV6-5, the J gene TRBJ2-1; D not resolved. V lost 2 bases to trimming and J lost 2 bases, with 13 bases between them. Germline CDR1 reads MNHEY; CDR2 reads SVGAGI. The CDR3 is 16 residues long.